This entry lists 25 T cell receptor beta chains sequenced from one sample in a study of blood T cell repertoires in COVID-19. TCRdb's table, derived via immunoSEQ multiplex PCR, lists solely in-frame clones and lacks some. Of a few hundred thousand clones listed, roughly nine tenths are singletons. What was sequenced was peripheral blood. The receptors originated from a woman in her 50s with COVID-19, enrolled during active disease.

This chain uses TRBV19 with TRBJ2-7; a possible D gene is TRBD1 (6 bases). The CDR3 consists of 12 residues. Per the germline V gene, CDR1 is LNHDA and CDR2 is SQIVND (reference sequence). Trimming cost V 3 bases and J 8 bases, with 11 bases left between them. CDR3 sequence reads: CASSMWGRKQYF. CDR3 DNA: TGTGCCAGTAGTATGTGGGGGCGCAAGCAGTACTTC.

This clone was observed once. The chain recombines TRBV28 with TRBJ1-5; D gene ambiguous. V lost 3 bases and J lost 0, with 21 bases in between. The CDR3 sequence is 19 residues long. The germline V gene encodes CDR1 MDHEN and CDR2 SYDVKM. CDR3 bases: TGTGCCAGCAGTTTCTCATTCCGGGAGCGATTAAATAGCAATCAGCCCCAGCATTTT. Amino acids: CASSFSFRERLNSNQPQHF. The entire variable domain, with the rest obtained from reference TRBV28 and TRBJ1-5, is as follows: DVKVTQSSRYLVKRTGEKVFLECVQDMDHENMFWYRQDPGLGLRLIYFSYDVKMKEKGDIPEGYSVSREKKERFSLILESASTNQTSMYLCASSFSFRERLNSNQPQHFGDGTRLSIL.

This clone has only one observation. J is TRBJ2-2 and V is TRBV5-1; D might be TRBD2 (6 bases). Germline CDR1 is SGHRS and CDR2 is YFSETQ. CDR3 size: 14 residues. The V end lost 4 bases, the J end lost 8 bases, and 15 bases lay between the germline ends. The CDR3 sequence is CASSTPERVGELFF. The CDR3 region has the DNA TGCGCCAGCAGCACCCCCGAGCGGGTTGGGGAGCTGTTTTTT.

V and J are TRBV6-5 and TRBJ2-5, with a possible D match to TRBD1 (7 bases). Trimming shortened V by 8 bases and J by 4 bases, and 14 bases separated the two germline ends. Germline V gene data show CDR1 as MNHEY and CDR2 as SVGAGI. CDR3 size: 13 residues. The CDR3 region is CASDFRGAETQYF. Here the CDR3 DNA reads TGTGCCAGCGATTTCAGGGGGGCAGAGACCCAGTACTTC.

This rearrangement joins TRBV5-8 to TRBJ2-7; D is unclear. There are 14 residues in the CDR3. In germline, CDR1 is SGHTS, CDR2 YDEGEE. V was trimmed by 2 bases and J by 0 bases, leaving 9 bases between them. The CDR3 spells CASSFRGSSYEQYF. CDR3 nucleotides: TGTGCCAGCAGCTTTCGAGGTAGCTCCTACGAGCAGTACTTC.

J is TRBJ2-1 and V is TRBV4-1; D is undetermined. The germline CDR1 and CDR2 sequences are MGHRA and YSYEKL. V lost 0 bases to trimming and J lost 1 base, with 7 bases between them. This CDR3 has 15 amino acids. CDR3 DNA: TGCGCCAGCAGCCAAGAGGCGGTATCCTACAATGAGCAGTTCTTC. Its translation: CASSQEAVSYNEQFF.

This clone showed up just once. This rearrangement joins TRBV6-6 to TRBJ1-1, with 8 bases fitting TRBD1. The CDR3 covers 15 residues. Germline V gene data show CDR1 as MNHNY and CDR2 as SVGAGI (reference sequence). Trimming cost V 5 bases and J 3 bases; bases outside gene matches: 8. The chain's CDR3 is CASSQQGGVDTEAFF. CDR3 DNA sequence: TGTGCCAGCAGTCAACAGGGGGGAGTGGACACTGAAGCTTTCTTT.

The CDR3 DNA follows: TGTGCCAGCAGCTTAGGCGGGACCGAGCAGTACTTC. Translated: CASSLGGTEQYF. This chain uses TRBV7-9 with TRBJ2-7; D perhaps matches TRBD2 (6 bases). Germline V gene data show CDR1 as SEHNR and CDR2 as FQNEAQ (reference sequence). The V gene lost 1 base and the J gene lost 6 bases, with 7 bases spanning the gap. The CDR3 has 12 amino acids.

The chain carries TRBV10-1 and TRBJ2-7; D is perhaps TRBD1 (5 bases). Germline values: CDR1 WNHNN, CDR2 SYGVQD (reference sequence). CDR3 length: 14 amino acids. V lost 4 bases and J lost 3, with 13 bases in between. The DNA for the CDR3 is TGCGCCAGCAGTGGGAAGAAGGGGATCTACGAGCAGTACTTC. This sequence encodes CASSGKKGIYEQYF.

The chain combines TRBV5-1 with TRBJ2-7; possibly TRBD1 for D (6 bases). This CDR3 region has 15 residues. Germline V lookup: CDR1 SGHRS, CDR2 YFSETQ. V shed 5 bases and J shed 5 bases, with 20 bases lying between them. CDR3 loop: CASRHHLTGCNEQYV. The CDR3 DNA follows: TGCGCCAGCAGACACCACCTAACAGGGTGTAACGAGCAGTACGTC.

The rearrangement joins TRBV5-6 to TRBJ2-1; 7 bases fit TRBD1. V was pared by 1 base and J by 7 bases, with 8 bases of the junction left unmatched. This CDR3 has 15 amino acids. CDR1 is SGHDT and CDR2 is YYEEEE in the germline V gene. For the CDR3, the DNA is TGTGCCAGCAGCTTGAAAGGGGGCGGTAGGAATGAGCAGTTCTTC. Protein product: CASSLKGGGRNEQFF. The full variable domain, completed using reference TRBV5-6 and TRBJ2-1, is DAGVTQSPTHLIKTRGQQVTLRCSPKSGHDTVSWYQQALGQGPQFIFQYYEEEERQRGNFPDRFSGHQFPNYSSELNVNALLLGDSALYLCASSLKGGGRNEQFFGPGTRLTVL.

In DNA form, the CDR3 reads TGTGCCAGCAGACAAATCTCAGGGGGCTCTGAAGCTTTCTTT. Encoded protein: CASRQISGGSEAFF. This rearrangement joins TRBV11-2 to TRBJ1-1, with 8 positions matching TRBD1. Germline-derived CDR1 and CDR2 are SGHAT and FQNNGV. With V trimmed by 6 bases and J by 6 bases, 9 bases remained unmatched. The length of the CDR3 is 14 residues.

This chain uses TRBV27 with TRBJ1-6, with 9 bases aligning to TRBD1. With V trimmed by 3 bases and J by 7 bases, 7 bases remained unmatched. Per the germline V gene, CDR1 is MNHEY and CDR2 is SMNVEV (reference sequence). There are 16 residues in the CDR3. For the CDR3, the DNA is TGTGCCAGCAGTTTCAACACAGGGGGCGCGAATTCACCCCTCCACTTT. This gives the protein CASSFNTGGANSPLHF.

The CDR3 is CASSLVLSGNTIYF. CDR3 in DNA: TGTGCCAGCAGCTTAGTTCTCTCTGGAAACACCATATATTTT. This chain uses TRBV7-9 with TRBJ1-3; D is undetermined. The CDR3 totals 14 residues. Looked up from germline, CDR1 is SEHNR and CDR2 is FQNEAQ (reference sequence). V was pared by 1 base and J by 0 bases, with 4 bases between.

This chain links TRBV27 with TRBJ2-7; TRBD1 aligns across 7 bases. The J segment lost 2 bases and the V segment lost 3 bases, leaving 7 bases of the junction unmatched. From germline, CDR1 is MNHEY and CDR2 SMNVEV (reference sequence). The CDR3 totals 15 residues. The CDR3, as DNA: TGTGCCAGCAGTTTGCCGGGACAGCCAGCCTACGAGCAGTACTTC. Translation: CASSLPGQPAYEQYF.

V gene TRBV5-1 combines with J gene TRBJ2-2, with 10 bases fitting TRBD2. The ends lost 0 bases at V and 6 bases at J; junction bases unmatched: 5. The CDR3 sequence is 16 residues long. CDR1 is SGHRS and CDR2 is YFSETQ in the germline V gene. The CDR3 nucleotides read TGCGCCAGCAGCTTGGTCGTGACTAGCGGGCCCGGGGAGCTGTTTTTT. The encoded protein is CASSLVVTSGPGELFF.

The chain employs TRBV10-2 and TRBJ1-2; TRBD1 matches at 9 bases. The trim removed 8 bases at V and 2 bases at J, leaving 6 bases unmatched. Per the germline V gene, CDR1 is WSHSY and CDR2 is SAAADI. The CDR3 is 14 residues long. In nucleotides, the CDR3 is TGCGCCAGCGCCGTGGACAGGGGAAACTATGGCTACACCTTC. It codes for CASAVDRGNYGYTF.

This clone came up a few times. This sequence joins TRBV3-1 (or the pseudogene TRBV3-2) and TRBJ1-4; 7 bases are a match to TRBD1. With 5 bases clipped from V and 7 bases from J, the junction kept 7 bases outside the gene matches. Germline V gene data show CDR1 as LGHDT and CDR2 as YNNKEL (reference sequence). This CDR3 has 14 amino acids. The CDR3 DNA sequence: TGTGCCAGCAGCTCTAGGGGGCCCGGTGAAAAACTGTTTTTT. Protein: CASSSRGPGEKLFF.

The CDR3 coding sequence is TGTGCCAGCAGTTCCCCCCCACAGGGGATGAACACTGAAGCTTTCTTT. Protein sequence: CASSSPPQGMNTEAFF. This chain connects TRBV27 to TRBJ1-1, with 7 bases matching TRBD1. CDR1 is MNHEY, CDR2 SMNVEV, per germline (reference sequence). Germline trimming cut 4 bases from V and 0 bases from J; bases unmatched to any gene: 8. The CDR3 spans 16 residues.

This clone has more than one count but fewer than ten. The rearrangement joins TRBV30 to TRBJ2-1; TRBD1 aligns across 7 bases. The germline V gene encodes CDR1 GTSNPN and CDR2 SVGIG (reference sequence). The junction had 7 bases not matched to a gene; V was cut back by 2 bases and J by 3 bases. The CDR3 spans 15 residues. This CDR3 is CAWSTGAGFYNEQFF. The CDR3 DNA follows: TGTGCCTGGAGTACAGGGGCAGGGTTCTACAATGAGCAGTTCTTC.

The J gene is TRBJ2-3, the V gene TRBV2, with D perhaps matching TRBD2 (5 bases). The germline CDR1 and CDR2 sequences are SNHLY and FYNNEI. The length of the CDR3 is 15 residues. Trimming stripped 1 base from V and 2 bases from J, with 10 bases between. This CDR3 is CASSEESGFTDTQYF. CDR3 sequence (DNA): TGTGCCAGCAGTGAAGAGTCGGGATTCACAGATACGCAGTATTTT.

Of note for this clone: The same CDR3 is also encoded by other DNA sequences in this sample. The chain is built from TRBV12-3 or TRBV12-4 and TRBJ1-1; D is perhaps TRBD1 (5 bases). Trimming took off 3 bases at V and 1 base at J, with 6 bases between the two ends. The CDR3 extends over 13 amino acids. The CDR3 bases are TGTGCCAGCAGTTTGGGGGGGAACACTGAAGCTTTCTTT. It is translated as CASSLGGNTEAFF.

The chain carries TRBV14 and TRBJ2-2; no reliable D call. Per germline, CDR1 SGHDN and CDR2 FVKESK. The CDR3 loop spans 15 amino acids. V dropped 0 bases and J dropped 1 base, with 6 bases sitting between them. This CDR3 is CASSQDPRNTGELFF. The CDR3 DNA sequence: TGTGCCAGCAGCCAAGATCCTAGGAACACCGGGGAGCTGTTTTTT. The full variable domain, rest sourced from reference TRBV14 and TRBJ2-2, is EAGVTQFPSHSVIEKGQTVTLRCDPISGHDNLYWYRRVMGKEIKFLLHFVKESKQDESGMPNNRFLAERTGGTYSTLKVQPAELEDSGVYFCASSQDPRNTGELFFGEGSRLTVL.

The chain carries TRBV30 and TRBJ2-5; D may be TRBD2 (5 bases). Trimming cost V 1 base and J 9 bases, with 15 bases left between them. This CDR3 region has 13 residues. The germline V gene has CDR1 GTSNPN and CDR2 SVGIG (reference sequence). The DNA of the CDR3 is TGTGCCTGGAGTGCGCGCGTACTCGGGGCCCAGTACTTC. It is translated as CAWSARVLGAQYF.

This sequence joins TRBV7-8 and TRBJ2-3, with 7 bases identical to TRBD2. J lost 2 bases, V lost 4 bases, and 6 bases had no gene match. This CDR3 has 15 amino acids. Germline CDR1 and CDR2: SGHVS and FQNEAQ. The CDR3 bases are TGTGCCAGCAGCTCGCAGCGGGGAGTCACAGATACGCAGTATTTT. Protein: CASSSQRGVTDTQYF. Full variable domain (outside the CDR3, taken from reference TRBV7-8 and TRBJ2-3): GAGVSQSPRYKVAKRGQDVALRCDPISGHVSLFWYQQALGQGPEFLTYFQNEAQLDKSGLPSDRFFAERPEGSVSTLKIQRTQQEDSAVYLCASSSQRGVTDTQYFGPGTRLTVL.